This TCR beta chain stems from a study of cytomegalovirus exposure and HLA in healthy donors. Study details: A previous analysis identified approximately 120 million unique TCR beta sequences derived from approximately 190 million T cells.

With 60 Vbeta and 13 Jbeta primers, the PCR was carried out. TCRdb keeps only in-frame clones here, not all; method: immunoSEQ multiplex PCR. The sample has approximately 150,000 clones, 65% to 80% seen once. General study results and limits: Earlier results showed most TCR beta V segments being productive about 90% or about 30% of the time. In a later analysis, specific HLA alleles were associated with under 20,000 TCR beta sequences at a 0.05 false discovery rate.

Trimming cost V 5 bases and J 1 base; bases outside gene matches: 7. Germline V gene sequence: CDR1 SEHNR, CDR2 FQNEAQ (reference sequence). There are 16 residues in the CDR3. Points on this clone: The target antigen is unknown.

The specimen sequenced was PBMCs. The clonotype was recovered from a male donor in good health and CMV-seronegative. The gene calls are TRBV7-9 and TRBJ2-3; TRBD1 matches 9 bases. The CDR3 is CASSRRDRAGTDTQYF. DNA of the CDR3: TGTGCCAGCAGCCGACGGGACAGGGCGGGCACAGATACGCAGTATTTT.